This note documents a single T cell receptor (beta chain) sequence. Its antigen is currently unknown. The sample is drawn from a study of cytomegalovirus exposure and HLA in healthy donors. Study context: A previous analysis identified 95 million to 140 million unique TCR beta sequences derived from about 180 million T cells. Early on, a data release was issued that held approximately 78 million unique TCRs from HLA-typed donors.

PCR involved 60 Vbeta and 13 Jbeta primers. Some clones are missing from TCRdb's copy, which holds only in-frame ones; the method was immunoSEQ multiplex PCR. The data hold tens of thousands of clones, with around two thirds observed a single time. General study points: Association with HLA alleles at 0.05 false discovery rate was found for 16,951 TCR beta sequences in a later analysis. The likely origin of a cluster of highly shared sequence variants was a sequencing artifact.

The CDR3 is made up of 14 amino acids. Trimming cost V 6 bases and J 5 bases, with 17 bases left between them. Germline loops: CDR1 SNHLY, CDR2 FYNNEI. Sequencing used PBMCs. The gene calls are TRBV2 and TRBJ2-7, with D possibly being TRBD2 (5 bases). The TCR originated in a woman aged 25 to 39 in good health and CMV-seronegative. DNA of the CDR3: TGTGCCAGCAGAGAGGTCGGGATCCTGGACGAGCAGTACTTC. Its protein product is CASREVGILDEQYF.